This T cell receptor (beta chain) is from a study of blood T cell repertoires in COVID-19. Study information: In each case, the material was cDNA or gDNA derived from T cells, B-cell-depleted T cells, or PBMCs.

V trimming: 3 bases; J trimming: 5 bases; junction bases outside the gene matches: 5. Per the germline V gene, CDR1 is DFQATT and CDR2 is SNEGSKA (reference sequence). The CDR3 length is 14 residues. Sequencing used immunoSEQ multiplex PCR; TCRdb keeps in-frame clones, though not all of them. The repertoire holds about 57,000 clones, roughly four fifths seen once, with roughly 8.7% in the top ten. This chain joins TRBV20-1 and TRBJ2-5; 11 bases agree with TRBD1. This clonotype was obtained from a woman aged 80 or older with acute or convalescent COVID-19. Input material: peripheral blood. The CDR3 region is CSASEGQGVETQYF. In nucleotides, the CDR3 is TGCAGTGCTAGTGAGGGACAGGGGGTGGAGACCCAGTACTTC.